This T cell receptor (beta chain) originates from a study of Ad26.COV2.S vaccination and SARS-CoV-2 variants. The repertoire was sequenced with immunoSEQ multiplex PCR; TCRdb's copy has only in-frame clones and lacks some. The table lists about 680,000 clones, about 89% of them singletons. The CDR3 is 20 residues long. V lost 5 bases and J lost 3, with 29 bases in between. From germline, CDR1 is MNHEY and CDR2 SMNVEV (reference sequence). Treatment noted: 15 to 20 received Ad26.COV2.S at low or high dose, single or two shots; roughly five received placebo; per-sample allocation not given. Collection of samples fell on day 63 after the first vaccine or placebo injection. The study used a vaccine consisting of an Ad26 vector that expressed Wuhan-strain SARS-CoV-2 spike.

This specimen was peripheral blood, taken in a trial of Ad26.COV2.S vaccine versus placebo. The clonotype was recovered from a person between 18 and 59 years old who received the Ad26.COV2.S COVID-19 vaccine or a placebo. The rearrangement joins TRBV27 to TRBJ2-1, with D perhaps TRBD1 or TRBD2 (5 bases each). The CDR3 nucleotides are TGTGCCAGCAGTACCACGAGGACAAGCCTAAGGGGAGATTTCTACAATGAGCAGTTCTTC. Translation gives CASSTTRTSLRGDFYNEQFF.